These 21 T cell receptor beta chains were sequenced from one sample in a study of T cell repertoires in cytomegalovirus infection. MiXCR, applied by TCRdb to the reads, yields one record per CDR3 protein. The profile shows 250,000 to 300,000 distinct CDR3 sequences, around 8.7% of them singletons. The specimen sequenced was PBMCs. All receptors come from a human donor in good health (CMV status not recorded). Some clones in this sample may be carry-over from other donors' samples.

This clonotype has ten or more counts. This chain connects TRBV20-1 to TRBJ2-3; perhaps TRBD2 as D (5 bases). V was clipped by 7 bases and J by 8 bases, with 13 bases between them. The germline CDR1 and CDR2 sequences are DFQATT and SNEGSKA (reference sequence). The length of the CDR3 is 11 residues. The CDR3 region is CSETRSGTQYF. CDR3 bases: TGCAGTGAAACTAGGAGCGGTACGCAGTATTTT.

This clonotype was recorded many times. This CDR3 reads CASSWGPNTGELFF. The CDR3 nucleotides are TGTGCCAGCAGTTGGGGACCCAACACCGGGGAGCTGTTTTTT. This sequence joins TRBV6-2 or TRBV6-3 and TRBJ2-2, with D perhaps assigned TRBD1 or TRBD2 (5 bases each). The germline V gene encodes CDR1 MNHEY and CDR2 SVGEGT. Trimming took 4 bases from V and 2 from J, leaving 8 bases between them. CDR3 length: 14 amino acids.

CDR3 sequence (DNA): TGTGCCAGCAGCGAAGATCGGTGGATGAGCTCCTACAATGAGCAGTTCTTC. Translating gives CASSEDRWMSSYNEQFF. This chain connects TRBV7-1 to TRBJ2-1; no clear D gene. TRBV7-1 is classed as an ORF, of uncertain function. The germline V and J ends were trimmed by 5 bases and 0 bases, with 17 bases remaining between them. This CDR3 is built from 17 residues.

The genes are TRBV29-1 and TRBJ1-1, with 7 bases identical to TRBD1. There are 15 residues in the CDR3. Germline V lookup: CDR1 SQVTM, CDR2 ANQGSEA. Trimming at V came to 6 bases and at J to 1 base, leaving 11 bases not matched to a gene. CDR3 amino acids: CSVGWGQSQNTEAFF. The CDR3 DNA reads TGCAGCGTCGGCTGGGGACAGTCACAGAACACTGAAGCTTTCTTT.

The sample holds a few counts of this clonotype. The chain links TRBV6-1 to TRBJ2-5, with 7 bases aligning to TRBD2. The CDR3 runs 14 residues. Germline V lookup: CDR1 MNHNS, CDR2 SASEGT. V trimming: 4 bases; J trimming: 5 bases; junction bases outside the gene matches: 7. The CDR3 DNA follows: TGTGCCAGCAGTGGGGGGGGGGTGATGGAGACCCAGTACTTC. This codes for CASSGGGVMETQYF.

Only a few counts were recorded for this clonotype. The rearrangement joins TRBV27 to TRBJ2-7; D possibly corresponds to TRBD2 (7 bases). The CDR3 is 20 residues long. CDR1 and CDR2 (germline): MNHEY, SMNVEV (reference sequence). V dropped 1 base and J dropped 6 bases, with 31 bases sitting between them. The CDR3 bases are TGTGCCAGCAGTTTATTTGATAGGGGGGTTGGGGGCGGGAGAACCGGCGAGCAGTACTTC. Translating it yields CASSLFDRGVGGGRTGEQYF.

This clonotype has ten or more counts. V and J are TRBV7-2 and TRBJ2-3, with a tentative D call TRBD2 (6 bases). The CDR3 loop spans 15 amino acids. Germline values: CDR1 SGHTA, CDR2 FQGNSA. V was pared by 1 base and J by 2 bases, with 10 bases between. The CDR3 reads CASSLERRDTDTQYF. The CDR3 coding sequence is TGTGCCAGCAGCTTAGAGAGGAGGGACACAGATACGCAGTATTTT.

The table lists this clonotype with many counts. CDR3 nucleotides: TGTGCCAGCAGCTTGACAGGGGGCTATGGCTACACCTTC. Its translation: CASSLTGGYGYTF. The rearrangement uses TRBV12-3 or TRBV12-4 and TRBJ1-2, with 9 bases identical to TRBD1. V lost 6 bases and J lost 4; bases outside the gene matches: 3. CDR3 length: 13 amino acids.

In its sample, this clonotype was seen many times. The gene calls are TRBV29-1 and TRBJ1-1, with D uncertain. The ends were cut back, 3 bases at V and 1 base at J, with 9 bases in the middle. CDR3 length: 13 amino acids. The germline V gene encodes CDR1 SQVTM and CDR2 ANQGSEA. The CDR3 sequence is CSVEDAKNTEAFF. The CDR3 DNA reads as TGCAGCGTTGAGGACGCAAAGAACACTGAAGCTTTCTTT. Combining the CDR3 with reference TRBV29-1 and TRBJ1-1 gives the whole variable domain SAVISQKPSRDICQRGTSLTIQCQVDSQVTMMFWYRQQPGQSLTLIATANQGSEATYESGFVIDKFPISRPNLTFSTLTVSNMSPEDSSIYLCSVEDAKNTEAFFGQGTRLTVV.

This clonotype was recorded at least ten times. The CDR3 here is CASTVAGQGALEQYF. In DNA, the CDR3 is TGTGCCAGCACCGTTGCGGGACAGGGGGCATTAGAGCAGTACTTC. This chain links TRBV28 with TRBJ2-7; 12 bases align to TRBD1. The CDR3 spans 15 residues. Germline CDR1 reads MDHEN; CDR2 reads SYDVKM. With 7 bases clipped from V and 7 bases from J, the junction kept 11 bases outside the gene matches. Based on the CDR3 plus reference TRBV28 and TRBJ2-7, the full variable domain is DVKVTQSSRYLVKRTGEKVFLECVQDMDHENMFWYRQDPGLGLRLIYFSYDVKMKEKGDIPEGYSVSREKKERFSLILESASTNQTSMYLCASTVAGQGALEQYFGPGTRLTVT.

This clonotype was seen repeatedly, ten times or more. DNA of the CDR3: TGTGCCAGCAGCTTGGTTGGGACGGAGGAAAAACTGTTTTTT. Its translation is CASSLVGTEEKLFF. The rearrangement uses TRBV5-5 and TRBJ1-4; D is perhaps TRBD1 (5 bases). Germline lookup yields CDR1 SGHKS and CDR2 YYEKEE (reference sequence). V lost 0 bases and J lost 8, with 11 bases in between. CDR3 length: 14 residues.

This clonotype was counted between two and nine times. CDR3 sequence reads: CASSRIRSGRKENEQYF. The CDR3 bases are TGTGCCAGCAGCCGGATTAGGAGCGGGAGAAAAGAGAACGAGCAGTACTTC. This rearrangement joins TRBV7-2 to TRBJ2-7, with TRBD2 identical over 8 bases. V shed 5 bases, J shed 5 bases, and the junction held 17 bases outside the gene matches. CDR1 and CDR2 from the germline V gene are SGHTA and FQGNSA. CDR3 length equals 17 residues.

This clonotype has at least ten counts. V is TRBV7-3 and J is TRBJ2-1, with TRBD1 matching 7 bases. After removal of 2 bases from V and 15 bases from J, the junction contained 4 bases not matched to a gene. Germline lookup yields CDR1 SGHTA and CDR2 FQGTGA. The CDR3 covers 11 residues. In DNA, the CDR3 is TGTGCCAGCAGCTTACAGGCAGGGGGGTTCTTC. It specifies CASSLQAGGFF.

This chain links TRBV18 with TRBJ2-4; possibly TRBD1 for D (5 bases). The germline CDR1 and CDR2 sequences are KGHSH and LQKENI. The V end was cut by 3 bases, the J end by 9 bases, with 27 bases between. The CDR3 consists of 18 residues. CDR3 sequence reads: CASSPRQLKDVTTGIQYF. Here the CDR3 DNA reads TGTGCCAGCTCACCGAGACAGCTGAAAGACGTGACGACGGGCATTCAGTACTTC.

This clonotype was seen ten or more times. The chain is built from TRBV2 and TRBJ2-7; tentative D call: TRBD2 (6 bases). Trimming removed 3 bases from V and 0 bases from J, with 12 bases in between. Germline values: CDR1 SNHLY, CDR2 FYNNEI. The CDR3 length is 15 residues. The CDR3 DNA sequence: TGTGCCAGCAGTGAGGGGGGAGGTAGCTCCTACGAGCAGTACTTC. It yields the protein CASSEGGGSSYEQYF. Based on the CDR3 plus reference TRBV2 and TRBJ2-7, the full variable domain is EPEVTQTPSHQVTQMGQEVILRCVPISNHLYFYWYRQILGQKVEFLVSFYNNEISEKSEIFDDQFSVERPDGSNFTLKIRSTKLEDSAMYFCASSEGGGSSYEQYFGPGTRLTVT.

This clonotype was seen many times. J is TRBJ2-3 and V is TRBV6-2 or TRBV6-3, with 14 bases identical to TRBD2. In germline, CDR1 is MNHEY, CDR2 SVGEGT. Trimming took 5 bases from V and 2 from J; bases not matched to a gene: 18. CDR3 length equals 21 residues. The DNA of the CDR3 is TGTGCCAGCAGTACAGGGACTAGCGGGAGACGAAGAATCCCCCTCACAGATACGCAGTATTTT. Its protein product is CASSTGTSGRRRIPLTDTQYF.

This clonotype appeared many times. The rearrangement links TRBV12-3 or TRBV12-4 to TRBJ2-2, with 7 bases that match TRBD2. This CDR3 spans 15 amino acids. With V trimmed by 3 bases and J by 5 bases, 6 bases remained unmatched. In DNA, the CDR3 is TGTGCCAGCAGTTTTTTCCAGGGAGGGACCGGGGAGCTGTTTTTT. It encodes CASSFFQGGTGELFF.

This clonotype was detected ten times or more. The J gene is TRBJ1-1, the V gene TRBV9; D perhaps matches TRBD1 (6 bases). V dropped 3 bases and J dropped 1 base, with 13 bases sitting between them. The V gene's germline CDR1 is SGDLS and CDR2 YYNGEE. The CDR3 runs 15 residues. The CDR3 sequence: CASSERDTRNTEAFF. The CDR3 DNA reads TGTGCCAGCAGCGAGCGGGACACCCGGAACACTGAAGCTTTCTTT.

In this sample, this clonotype turned up a few times. This rearrangement joins TRBV5-1 to TRBJ2-3; a possible D gene is TRBD2 (6 bases). V shed 4 bases and J shed 4 bases, with 13 bases lying between them. Looked up from germline, CDR1 is SGHRS and CDR2 is YFSETQ. This CDR3 has 14 residues. The CDR3 is CASSRRDVADTQYF. The CDR3 DNA reads TGCGCCAGCAGCCGGCGGGACGTAGCAGATACGCAGTATTTT.

Comment on this clonotype: With a much larger clone just one base away, this may be a read error. This rearrangement joins TRBV6-2 or TRBV6-3 to TRBJ1-1, with unresolved D. This CDR3 is 13 amino acids long. V shed 2 bases and J shed 3 bases, with 7 bases lying between them. In germline, CDR1 is MNHEY, CDR2 SVGEGT. This CDR3 reads CASSYGRYTEAFF. CDR3 bases: TGTGCCAGCAGTTACGGGAGGTACACTGAAGCTTTCTTT.

This clonotype was observed at least ten times. The genes are TRBV7-2 and TRBJ1-1, with TRBD1 matching over 11 bases. The CDR3 extends over 16 amino acids. Trimming removed 6 bases from V and 3 bases from J; junction bases left unmatched: 9. Per the germline V gene, CDR1 is SGHTA and CDR2 is FQGNSA. The CDR3 here is CASRRTGGAGDTEAFF. The CDR3 region has the DNA TGTGCCAGCAGAAGGACAGGGGGCGCCGGGGACACTGAAGCTTTCTTT.